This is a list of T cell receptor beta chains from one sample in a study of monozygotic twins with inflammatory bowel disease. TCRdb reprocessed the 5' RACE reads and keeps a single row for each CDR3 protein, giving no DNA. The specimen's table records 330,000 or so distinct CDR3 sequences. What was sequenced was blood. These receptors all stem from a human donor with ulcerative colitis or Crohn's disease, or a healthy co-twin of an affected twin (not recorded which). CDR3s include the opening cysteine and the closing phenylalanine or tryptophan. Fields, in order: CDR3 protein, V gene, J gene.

CASSLLPRGNNSPLHF	TRBV5-1	TRBJ1-6
CASSPEPGHPTGELFF	TRBV4-1	TRBJ2-2
CASSSLYVKTIYGLGANVLTF	TRBV28	TRBJ2-6
CASSLALAGAGELFF	TRBV7-6	TRBJ2-2
CASIQGAGNTEAFF	TRBV27	TRBJ1-1
CASSFSTLPSTDTQYF	TRBV11-3	TRBJ2-3
CASSLTSGGTNTGELFF	TRBV7-8	TRBJ2-2
CASAQTGTVNQPQHF	TRBV5-5	TRBJ1-5
CAIKEEGLQQPQHF	TRBV10-3	TRBJ1-5
CASSTVLGTTGELFF	TRBV9	TRBJ2-2
CASSSRGGGHQETQYF	TRBV12-3/TRBV12-4	TRBJ2-5
CSASSPTRTGELFF	TRBV20-1	TRBJ2-2
CASSYAYKVTSSVNEQFF	TRBV4-1	TRBJ2-1
CASSPSNIQYF	TRBV7-9	TRBJ2-4
CASKGSGTADTQYF	TRBV7-3	TRBJ2-3
CASSEKLGGLDSYNEQFF	TRBV25-1	TRBJ2-1
CSARGLAGVLWASDEQFF	TRBV20-1	TRBJ2-1
CASSLDPGVETQYF	TRBV7-2	TRBJ2-5
CASSLRPSGTDTQYF	TRBV28	TRBJ2-3
CASRISGANTGELFF	TRBV6-1	TRBJ2-2
CASSLVGSNSPLHF	TRBV3-1	TRBJ1-6
CARSVDRAQPQHF	TRBV5-3	TRBJ1-5
CASSIRLAGKDTQYF	TRBV19	TRBJ2-3
CASSYSESTEAFF	TRBV6-5	TRBJ1-1
CASSLTPGLPDTQYF	TRBV5-1	TRBJ2-3
CSAMTGLAGALSYEQYF	TRBV20-1	TRBJ2-7
CASSQVPSGRDNEQFF	TRBV4-1	TRBJ2-1
CASSLARLASVLETQYF	TRBV7-2	TRBJ2-5